This T cell receptor beta chain was sequenced during a study of blood T cell repertoires in COVID-19 (dated by TCRdb to the early 2020s). Concerning the study at large: Samples covering the acute and convalescent phases of COVID-19 were provided by collaborators in the United States, Italy and Spain. The material from the prospective study consisted of cDNA or gDNA derived from T cells, B-cell-depleted T cells, or PBMCs. Subjects who had been exposed to COVID-19, were actively infected with it, or had recovered from it provided the deeply sampled blood TCRbeta repertoires that made up the dataset. The repertoires were made available in a free public database intended to serve as a resource for research on the immune response to SARS-CoV-2. The samples were drawn from two sources: the first 160 participants of the ongoing ImmuneRACE study, and over 1,000 subjects contributed by 6 global collaborators. Nearly every sample came with metadata listing a de-identified subject ID, COVID-19 status, age in years and sex. Where HLA class I and class II types were available, the types were taken from metadata supplied by the sample provider, not from assay-based typing.

Whole blood was collected in K2EDTA tubes by collaborating institutions according to the institutions' own protocols. Collaborator samples were shipped for TCRbeta analysis as frozen whole blood, isolated PBMCs, or DNA extracted from either sample type. The study at large found these results: Clinical and demographic metadata were provided uncurated, with the amount varying by source and participant.

V sheds 2 bases and J sheds 2 bases, leaving 7 bases between their ends. Including cysteine and phenylalanine, the CDR3 has 13 amino acids. CDR3 DNA only is kept here, 39 bases in frame from base 1. The germline V gene gives CDR1 as SGHRS and CDR2 as YFSETQ. TCRbeta CDR3 regions were amplified from genomic DNA using the immunoSEQ Assay, a bias-controlled multiplex PCR. The study's processing was this. Nucleated cell counts per sample were estimated from amplification of reference gene primers within the assay. To quantify the absolute abundance of each unique TCRbeta CDR3 rearrangement, sequence reads were collapsed and filtered. For each sample, productive Simpson clonality was calculated by taking the square root of Simpson's diversity index across productive rearrangements. TCRdb retrieved this table from immuneACCESS and kept in-frame rearrangements only. Not all clones are present; in checked studies, unresolved V genes account for under half, and no reason is known for the remainder. V and J calls and clone size follow that table, whereas D and trimming were derived from the DNA. For this sample the table gives over 100,000 clones, of which approximately 87% were detected only once. Of the sample, around 15% falls within the top ten clones.

Note on this clone: Its antigen is currently not known. No base-level quality is on record; no much larger clone is a single base apart.

This sequence was found in a man aged 45 to 65 with acute or convalescent COVID-19. The V and J segments used are TRBV5-1 and TRBJ2-5, with no reliable assignment of the D segment. The sequencing sample was made of peripheral blood. The DNA is as follows: TGCGCCAGCAGCTTCGGGTCGCAAGAGACCCAGTACTTC. Its protein reads: CASSFGSQETQYF.